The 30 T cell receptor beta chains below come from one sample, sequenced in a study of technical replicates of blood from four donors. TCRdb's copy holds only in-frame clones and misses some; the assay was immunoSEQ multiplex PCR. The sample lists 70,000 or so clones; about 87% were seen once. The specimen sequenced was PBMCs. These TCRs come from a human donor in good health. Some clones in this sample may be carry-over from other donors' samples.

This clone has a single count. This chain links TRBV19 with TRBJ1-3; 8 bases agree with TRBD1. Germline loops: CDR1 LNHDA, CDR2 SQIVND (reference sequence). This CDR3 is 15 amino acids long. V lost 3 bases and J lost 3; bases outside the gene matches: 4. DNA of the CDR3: TGTGCCAGTAGTATCAGGGGGCCGGGTGGAAACACCATATATTTT. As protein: CASSIRGPGGNTIYF.

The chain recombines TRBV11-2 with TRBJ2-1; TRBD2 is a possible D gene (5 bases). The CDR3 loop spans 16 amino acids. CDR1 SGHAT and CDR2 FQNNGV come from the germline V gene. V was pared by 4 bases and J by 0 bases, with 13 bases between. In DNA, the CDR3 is TGTGCCAGCAGCTCCGAACTAGGCCTCTCCTACAATGAGCAGTTCTTC. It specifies CASSSELGLSYNEQFF.

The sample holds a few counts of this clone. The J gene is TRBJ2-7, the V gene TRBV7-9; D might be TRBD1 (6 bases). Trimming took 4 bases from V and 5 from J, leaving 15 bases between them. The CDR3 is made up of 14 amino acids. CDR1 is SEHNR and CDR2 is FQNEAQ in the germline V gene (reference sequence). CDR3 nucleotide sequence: TGTGCCAGCAGCTACAGGGATGGTCTCAACGAGCAGTACTTC. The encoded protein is CASSYRDGLNEQYF.

The CDR3 nucleotides read TGTGCCAGCAGCTTAAAGCGGTCCGGCTACAATGAGCAGTTCTTC. This translates into CASSLKRSGYNEQFF. The gene calls are TRBV7-3 and TRBJ2-1, with D perhaps TRBD2 (5 bases). Germline loops: CDR1 SGHTA, CDR2 FQGTGA. The CDR3 runs to 15 residues. Trimming stripped 1 base from V and 3 bases from J, with 10 bases between.

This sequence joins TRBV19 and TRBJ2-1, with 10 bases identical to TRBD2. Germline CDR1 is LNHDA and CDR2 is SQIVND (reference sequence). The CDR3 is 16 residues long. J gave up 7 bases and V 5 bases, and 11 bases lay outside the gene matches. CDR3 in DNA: TGTGCCAGTAGTGAGATAGCGGGAGGTCTTCAGAATGAGCAGTTCTTC. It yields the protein CASSEIAGGLQNEQFF.

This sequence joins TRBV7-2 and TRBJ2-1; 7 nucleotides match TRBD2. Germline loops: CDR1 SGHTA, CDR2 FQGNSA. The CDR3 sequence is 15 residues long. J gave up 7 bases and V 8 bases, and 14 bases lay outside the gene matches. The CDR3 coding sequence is TGTGCCAGCCTCTTGGCTCCGGGAGGCGCTAATGAGCAGTTCTTC. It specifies CASLLAPGGANEQFF.

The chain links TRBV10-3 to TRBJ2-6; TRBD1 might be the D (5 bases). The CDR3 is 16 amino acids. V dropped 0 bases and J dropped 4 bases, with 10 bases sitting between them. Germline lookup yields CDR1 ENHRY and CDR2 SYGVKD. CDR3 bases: TGTGCCATCAGTGAGTCATCTGCAGGGGGGGCCAACGTCCTGACTTTC. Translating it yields CAISESSAGGANVLTF.

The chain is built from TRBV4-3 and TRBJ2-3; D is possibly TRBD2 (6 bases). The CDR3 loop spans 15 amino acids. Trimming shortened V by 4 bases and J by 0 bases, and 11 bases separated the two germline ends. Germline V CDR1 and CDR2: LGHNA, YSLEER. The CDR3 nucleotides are TGCGCCAGCAGCCTCCGGGACTCCAGCACAGATACGCAGTATTTT. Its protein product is CASSLRDSSTDTQYF.

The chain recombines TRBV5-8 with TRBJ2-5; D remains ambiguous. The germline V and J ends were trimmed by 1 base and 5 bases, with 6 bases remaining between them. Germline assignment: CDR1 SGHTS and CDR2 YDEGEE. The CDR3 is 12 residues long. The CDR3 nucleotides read TGTGCCAGCAGCTTGTTCGGGGAGACCCAGTACTTC. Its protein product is CASSLFGETQYF.

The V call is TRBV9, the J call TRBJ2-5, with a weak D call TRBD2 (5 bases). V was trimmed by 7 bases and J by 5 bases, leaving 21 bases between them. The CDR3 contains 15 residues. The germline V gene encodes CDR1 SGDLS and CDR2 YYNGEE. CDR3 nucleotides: TGTGCCAGCGACGTCCGCGGGTCTCCTGGGGAGACCCAGTACTTC. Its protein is CASDVRGSPGETQYF.

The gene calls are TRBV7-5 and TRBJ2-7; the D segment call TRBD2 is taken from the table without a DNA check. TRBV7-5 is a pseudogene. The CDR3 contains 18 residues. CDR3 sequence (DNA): TGTGTCAGGAGCGGGATAGCGGGGGGGCGTAGGGCTTTCTACGAGCAGTACTTC. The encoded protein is CVRSGIAGGRRAFYEQYF.

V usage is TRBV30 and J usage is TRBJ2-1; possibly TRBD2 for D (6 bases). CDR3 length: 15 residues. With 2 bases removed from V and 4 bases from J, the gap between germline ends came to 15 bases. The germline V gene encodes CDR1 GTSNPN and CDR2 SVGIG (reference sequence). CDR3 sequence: CAWSPRAGLYNEQFF. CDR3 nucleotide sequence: TGTGCCTGGAGTCCCCGAGCGGGTCTGTACAATGAGCAGTTCTTC.

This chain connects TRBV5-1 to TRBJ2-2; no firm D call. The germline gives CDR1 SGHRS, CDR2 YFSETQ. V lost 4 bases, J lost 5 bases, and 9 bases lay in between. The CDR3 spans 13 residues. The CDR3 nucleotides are TGCGCCAGCAGCGAACAGAAAACCGGGGAGCTGTTTTTT. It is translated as CASSEQKTGELFF.

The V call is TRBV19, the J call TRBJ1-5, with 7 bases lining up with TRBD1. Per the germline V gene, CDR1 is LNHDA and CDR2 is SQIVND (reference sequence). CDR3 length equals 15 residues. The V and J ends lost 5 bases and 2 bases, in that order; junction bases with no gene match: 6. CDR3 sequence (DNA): TGTGCCAGTAGTCCCGGGACAGTGGGCAATCAGCCCCAGCATTTT. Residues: CASSPGTVGNQPQHF. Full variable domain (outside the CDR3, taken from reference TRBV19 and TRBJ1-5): DGGITQSPKYLFRKEGQNVTLSCEQNLNHDAMYWYRQDPGQGLRLIYYSQIVNDFQKGDIAEGYSVSREKKESFPLTVTSAQKNPTAFYLCASSPGTVGNQPQHFGDGTRLSIL.

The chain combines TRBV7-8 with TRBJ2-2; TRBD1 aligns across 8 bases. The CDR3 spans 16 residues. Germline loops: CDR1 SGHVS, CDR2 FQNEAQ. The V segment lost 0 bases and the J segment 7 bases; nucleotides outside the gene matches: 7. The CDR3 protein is CASSLAEDRGVGELFF. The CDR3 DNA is TGTGCCAGCAGCTTAGCGGAAGACAGGGGCGTCGGGGAGCTGTTTTTT.

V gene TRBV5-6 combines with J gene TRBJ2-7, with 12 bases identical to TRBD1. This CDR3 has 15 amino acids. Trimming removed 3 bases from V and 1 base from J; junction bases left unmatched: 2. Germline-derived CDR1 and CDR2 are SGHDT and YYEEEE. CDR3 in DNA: TGTGCCAGCAGCTGGGACAGGGGGCGATCCTACGAGCAGTACTTC. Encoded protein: CASSWDRGRSYEQYF.

The CDR3 DNA is TGTGCCAGCAGCTTAGATCAGGGGGTTCAAGAGACCCAGTACTTC. Translation gives CASSLDQGVQETQYF. The genes are TRBV11-2 and TRBJ2-5, with 7 bases fitting TRBD1. With V trimmed by 0 bases and J by 2 bases, 3 bases remained unmatched. The V gene's germline CDR1 is SGHAT and CDR2 FQNNGV. The CDR3 contains 15 residues.

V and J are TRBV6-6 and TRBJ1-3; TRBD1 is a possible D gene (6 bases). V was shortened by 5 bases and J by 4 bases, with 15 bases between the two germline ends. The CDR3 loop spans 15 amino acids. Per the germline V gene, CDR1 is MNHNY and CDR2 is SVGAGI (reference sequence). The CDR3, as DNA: TGTGCCAGCAGTGGGGGAGGGGGTTCAGGAAACACCATATATTTT. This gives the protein CASSGGGGSGNTIYF.

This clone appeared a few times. The CDR3 loop is CASRASGSETGELFF. The CDR3 region has the DNA TGTGCCAGCAGGGCTAGCGGGAGCGAAACCGGGGAGCTGTTTTTT. This sequence joins TRBV7-8 and TRBJ2-2, with TRBD2 matching 10 bases. The trim removed 6 bases at V and 5 bases at J, leaving 6 bases unmatched. CDR3 length: 15 residues. Germline V lookup: CDR1 SGHVS, CDR2 FQNEAQ. Using reference TRBV7-8 and TRBJ2-2 for the parts outside the CDR3, the full variable domain is GAGVSQSPRYKVAKRGQDVALRCDPISGHVSLFWYQQALGQGPEFLTYFQNEAQLDKSGLPSDRFFAERPEGSVSTLKIQRTQQEDSAVYLCASRASGSETGELFFGEGSRLTVL.

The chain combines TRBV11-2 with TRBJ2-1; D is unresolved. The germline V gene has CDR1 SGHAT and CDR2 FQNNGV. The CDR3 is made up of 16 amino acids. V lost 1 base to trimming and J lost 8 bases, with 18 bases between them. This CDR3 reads CASSLVVGSLGDEQFF. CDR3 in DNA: TGTGCCAGCAGCTTAGTGGTTGGCTCCTTAGGAGATGAGCAGTTCTTC.

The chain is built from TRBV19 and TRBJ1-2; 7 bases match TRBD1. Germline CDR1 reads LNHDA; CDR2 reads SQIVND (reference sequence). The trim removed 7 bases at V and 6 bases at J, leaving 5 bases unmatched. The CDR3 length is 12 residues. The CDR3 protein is CASNVQGNGYTF. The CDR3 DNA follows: TGTGCCAGTAACGTACAGGGGAATGGCTACACCTTC.

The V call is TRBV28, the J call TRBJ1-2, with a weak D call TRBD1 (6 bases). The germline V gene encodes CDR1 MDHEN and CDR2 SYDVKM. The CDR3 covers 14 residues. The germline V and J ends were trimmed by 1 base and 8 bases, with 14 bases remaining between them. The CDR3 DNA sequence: TGTGCCAGCAGTTTATCACAGGGATCTGGGGGCTACACCTTC. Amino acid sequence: CASSLSQGSGGYTF.

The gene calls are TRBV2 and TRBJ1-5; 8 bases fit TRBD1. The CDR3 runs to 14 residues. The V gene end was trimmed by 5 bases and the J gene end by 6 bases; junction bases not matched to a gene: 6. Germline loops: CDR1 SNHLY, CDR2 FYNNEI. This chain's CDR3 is CASSSTGEVQPQHF. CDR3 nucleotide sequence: TGTGCCAGCAGTTCGACAGGGGAGGTTCAGCCCCAGCATTTT. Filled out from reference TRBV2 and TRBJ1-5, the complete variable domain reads EPEVTQTPSHQVTQMGQEVILRCVPISNHLYFYWYRQILGQKVEFLVSFYNNEISEKSEIFDDQFSVERPDGSNFTLKIRSTKLEDSAMYFCASSSTGEVQPQHFGDGTRLSIL.

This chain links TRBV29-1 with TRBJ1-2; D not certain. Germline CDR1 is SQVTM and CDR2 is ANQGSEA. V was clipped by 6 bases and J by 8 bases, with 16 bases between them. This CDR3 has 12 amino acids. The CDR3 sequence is CSVANGPDGYTF. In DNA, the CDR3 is TGCAGCGTGGCTAATGGGCCCGACGGCTACACCTTC.

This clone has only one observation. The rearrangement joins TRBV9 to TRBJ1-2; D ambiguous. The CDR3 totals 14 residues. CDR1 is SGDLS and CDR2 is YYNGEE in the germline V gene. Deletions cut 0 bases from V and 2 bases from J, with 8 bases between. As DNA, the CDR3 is TGTGCCAGCAGCGTAGATGACGGGAACTATGGCTACACCTTC. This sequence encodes CASSVDDGNYGYTF. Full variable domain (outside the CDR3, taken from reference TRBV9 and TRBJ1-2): DSGVTQTPKHLITATGQRVTLRCSPRSGDLSVYWYQQSLDQGLQFLIQYYNGEERAKGNILERFSAQQFPDLHSELNLSSLELGDSALYFCASSVDDGNYGYTFGSGTRLTVV.

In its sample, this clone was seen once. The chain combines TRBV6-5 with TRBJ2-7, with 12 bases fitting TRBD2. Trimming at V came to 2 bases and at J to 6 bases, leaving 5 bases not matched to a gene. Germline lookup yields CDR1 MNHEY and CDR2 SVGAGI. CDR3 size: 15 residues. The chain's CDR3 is CASSYVGLAGSEQYF. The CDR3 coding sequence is TGTGCCAGCAGTTACGTCGGACTAGCGGGATCCGAGCAGTACTTC.

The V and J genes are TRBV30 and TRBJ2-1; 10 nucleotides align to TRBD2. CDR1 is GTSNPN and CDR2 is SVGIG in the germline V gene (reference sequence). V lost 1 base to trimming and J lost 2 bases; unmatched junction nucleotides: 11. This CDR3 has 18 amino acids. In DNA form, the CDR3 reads TGTGCCTGGAGTGAGGGGCTAGCGGGAGAGTTCACCTACAATGAGCAGTTCTTC. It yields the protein CAWSEGLAGEFTYNEQFF.

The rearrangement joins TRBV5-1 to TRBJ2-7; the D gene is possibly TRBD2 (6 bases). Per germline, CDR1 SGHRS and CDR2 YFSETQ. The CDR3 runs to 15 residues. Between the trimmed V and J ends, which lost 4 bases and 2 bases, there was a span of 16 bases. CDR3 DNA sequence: TGCGCCAGCAGCCCGGGCGGGGCGGCTACCTACGAGCAGTACTTC. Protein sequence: CASSPGGAATYEQYF.

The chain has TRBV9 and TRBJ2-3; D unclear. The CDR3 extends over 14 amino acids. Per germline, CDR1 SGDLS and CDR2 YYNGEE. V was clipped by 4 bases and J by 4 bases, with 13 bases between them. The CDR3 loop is CASSTRGIADTQYF. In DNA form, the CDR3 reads TGTGCCAGCAGCACGAGAGGAATCGCAGATACGCAGTATTTT.

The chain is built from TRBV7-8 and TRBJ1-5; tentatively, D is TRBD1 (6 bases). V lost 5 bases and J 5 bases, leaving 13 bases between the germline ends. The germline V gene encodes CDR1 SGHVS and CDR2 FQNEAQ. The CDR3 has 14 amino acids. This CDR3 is CASSDGTPHQPQHF. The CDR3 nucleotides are TGTGCCAGCAGCGACGGGACACCCCATCAGCCCCAGCATTTT.